A selection of T cell receptor beta chains follows, all from one sample in a study of blood T cells in healthy people across ages. Each CDR3 protein is one row after TCRdb ran MiXCR on the 5' RACE reads. The data show around 790,000 distinct CDR3 sequences, around two fifths seen once. The sequenced sample was blood. These receptors all stem from a man aged 60-69 years in good health. Each CDR3 is given with its conserved first and last residue. D genes are given only for firm matches. Clone size, where shown, is once, few, many, or a class for clones that have expanded.

D gene	V gene	J gene	clone size	CDR3 protein	CDR3 DNA
-	TRBV7-2	TRBJ2-7	few	CASTPSDGDEQYF	TGTGCCAGCACCCCCTCAGATGGGGACGAGCAGTACTTC
-	TRBV10-2	TRBJ2-5	few	CASRDPSPRETQYF	TGCGCCAGCAGGGACCCCTCTCCTAGGGAGACCCAGTACTTC
-	TRBV4-3	TRBJ1-4	-	CASSQRGGGTNEKLFF	TGCGCCAGCAGCCAAAGAGGCGGGGGAACTAATGAAAAACTGTTTTTT
-	TRBV29-1	TRBJ2-4	-	CSVRTEYNEQYF	TGCAGCGTCCGGACGGAATACAATGAGCAGTACTTC
-	TRBV20-1	TRBJ2-1	-	CSARDGSSSYNEQFF	TGCAGTGCTAGAGATGGTTCAAGCTCCTACAATGAGCAGTTCTTC
-	TRBV28	TRBJ2-3	-	CASSTRPSTQYF	TGTGCCTCCAGCACCCGGCCATCGACGCAGTATTTT
-	TRBV7-9	TRBJ2-7	few	CASSLVADAYEQYF	TGTGCCAGCAGCTTAGTGGCGGATGCCTACGAGCAGTACTTC
TRBD1	TRBV5-5	TRBJ2-7	few	CASAQTGVEQYF	TGTGCCAGCGCCCAGACAGGGGTCGAGCAGTACTTC
TRBD2	TRBV4-3	TRBJ2-3	many	CASSPGGGTSTDTQYF	TGCGCCAGCAGCCCTGGGGGGGGGACTAGCACAGATACGCAGTATTTT
TRBD2	TRBV5-6	TRBJ2-4	-	CTSEKLAGVAKNIQYF	TGTACCAGCGAGAAACTAGCGGGGGTAGCCAAAAACATTCAGTACTTC
TRBD1	TRBV5-1	TRBJ2-7	few	CASTPDRDTYEQYF	TGCGCCAGCACCCCGGACAGGGATACCTACGAGCAGTACTTC
TRBD1	TRBV11-2	TRBJ2-1	-	CASSSPGTGRYNEQFF	TGTGCCAGCAGCTCCCCCGGGACAGGGAGGTACAATGAGCAGTTCTTC
-	TRBV6-1	TRBJ2-7	-	CASRQDTGSSYEQYF	TGTGCCAGCAGACAGGATACAGGGAGCTCCTACGAGCAGTACTTC
-	TRBV29-1	TRBJ1-2	few	CSVSETRGYTF	TGCAGCGTTTCTGAAACTCGCGGCTACACCTTC
TRBD2	TRBV11-2	TRBJ2-1	-	CASSKNSGGPNEQFF	TGTGCCAGCAGTAAGAATAGCGGGGGCCCCAATGAGCAGTTCTTC
TRBD1	TRBV9	TRBJ2-1	-	CASSATGTDNEQFF	TGTGCCAGCAGCGCGACAGGGACCGACAATGAGCAGTTCTTC
TRBD1	TRBV6-2/TRBV6-3	TRBJ2-5	few	CASSSRGRGETQYF	TGTGCCAGCAGTTCCAGGGGGCGCGGAGAGACCCAGTACTTC
-	TRBV6-6	TRBJ2-1	-	CASSYQATSRYNEQFF	TGTGCCAGCAGTTACCAAGCGACCAGCCGGTACAATGAGCAGTTCTTC
TRBD1	TRBV9	TRBJ2-7	few	CASSVETGGLDEQYF	TGTGCCAGCAGCGTAGAGACAGGGGGCTTGGACGAGCAGTACTTC
-	TRBV20-1	TRBJ1-5	many	CSASGGEGNQPQHF	TGCAGTGCTAGTGGGGGAGAGGGCAATCAGCCCCAGCATTTT
-	TRBV3-1	TRBJ2-7	-	CASSQGGLASYEQYF	TGTGCCAGCAGCCAAGGGGGACTGGCTTCCTACGAGCAGTACTTC
-	TRBV10-3	TRBJ2-7	-	CAIGERDEQYF	TGTGCCATCGGGGAGCGGGACGAGCAGTACTTC